A single sample gave rise to the 4 T cell receptor beta chains below, sequenced in a study of blood T cell repertoires in COVID-19. The protocol was immunoSEQ multiplex PCR, while the TCRdb copy is restricted to in-frame clones and leaves out a portion. The table includes just under 40,000 clones, 79% detected once. The sequenced material came from peripheral blood. Receptors originate from a man aged 70 or older with acute or convalescent COVID-19.

V usage is TRBV3-1 (or the pseudogene TRBV3-2) and J usage is TRBJ1-1; possibly TRBD1 for D (5 bases). Germline V CDR1 and CDR2: LGHDT, YNNKEL (reference sequence). This CDR3 has 14 amino acids. V lost 7 bases and J lost 6, with 18 bases in between. The chain's CDR3 is CASIGAGSMAEAFF. In nucleotides, the CDR3 is TGTGCCAGCATTGGGGCAGGGTCGATGGCTGAAGCTTTCTTT.

This clone was detected only once. The chain uses TRBV11-3 and TRBJ2-1; 7 nucleotides match TRBD1. Trimming removed 3 bases from V and 3 bases from J; junction bases left unmatched: 5. The CDR3 has 15 residues. Per the germline V gene, CDR1 is SGHNT and CDR2 is YENEEA. The CDR3 reads CASSLDRTYYNEQFF. CDR3 DNA: TGTGCCAGCAGCTTGGACAGGACCTACTACAATGAGCAGTTCTTC.

The V and J genes are TRBV28 and TRBJ1-1; D may be TRBD1 (5 bases). The CDR3 is 16 amino acids. Trimming took 6 bases from V and 1 from J, leaving 18 bases between them. Looked up from germline, CDR1 is MDHEN and CDR2 is SYDVKM. The CDR3: CASSHPTSRGNTEAFF. CDR3 in DNA: TGTGCCAGCAGCCACCCCACCTCAAGGGGGAACACTGAAGCTTTCTTT. The full variable domain, with the rest looked up from reference TRBV28 and TRBJ1-1, is DVKVTQSSRYLVKRTGEKVFLECVQDMDHENMFWYRQDPGLGLRLIYFSYDVKMKEKGDIPEGYSVSREKKERFSLILESASTNQTSMYLCASSHPTSRGNTEAFFGQGTRLTVV.

This clone came up a few times. V gene TRBV10-1 combines with J gene TRBJ2-7; weak D call: TRBD2 (6 bases). CDR1 and CDR2 (germline): WNHNN, SYGVQD (reference sequence). Trimming shortened V by 0 bases and J by 5 bases, and 11 bases separated the two germline ends. This CDR3 is 14 amino acids long. This chain's CDR3 is CASSESSSAHEQYF. The DNA for the CDR3 is TGCGCCAGCAGTGAGTCGTCTAGCGCACACGAGCAGTACTTC.